The 6 T cell receptor beta chains given below trace back to one sample, sequenced in a study of blood T cell repertoires in COVID-19. Produced via immunoSEQ multiplex PCR; TCRdb's table is partial and in-frame only. The table lists around 83,000 clones, 70% to 90% of them singletons. Sequenced material: peripheral blood. The receptors stem from an older man with active or convalescent COVID-19.

The chain combines TRBV2 with TRBJ2-1, with a weak D call TRBD2 (6 bases). Germline V lookup: CDR1 SNHLY, CDR2 FYNNEI. The CDR3 consists of 13 residues. V was trimmed by 6 bases and J by 9 bases, leaving 15 bases between them. The CDR3 coding sequence is TGTGCCAGCAGCCAGCGGCGGGACGGTGAGCAGTTCTTC. Translated: CASSQRRDGEQFF.

DNA for the CDR3: TGTGCCAGCACTGAACAGGGGACCTCTGGAAACACCATATATTTT. Encoded protein: CASTEQGTSGNTIYF. The chain joins TRBV3-1 (or the pseudogene TRBV3-2) to TRBJ1-3; TRBD1 agrees at 7 bases. This CDR3 is built from 15 residues. CDR1 is LGHDT and CDR2 is YNNKEL in the germline V gene (reference sequence). After removal of 7 bases from V and 0 bases from J, the junction contained 6 bases not matched to a gene.

The V call is TRBV19, the J call TRBJ1-1, with D possibly matching TRBD1 (5 bases). The V gene lost 5 bases and the J gene lost 6 bases, with 16 bases spanning the gap. The CDR3 spans 14 residues. Germline V gene sequence: CDR1 LNHDA, CDR2 SQIVND (reference sequence). The CDR3: CASSVGGGDAEAFF. DNA of the CDR3: TGTGCCAGTAGTGTGGGGGGTGGGGACGCTGAAGCTTTCTTT.

A word on this clone: The identical CDR3 is also encoded by other nucleotide sequences in the sample. The chain uses TRBV12-3 or TRBV12-4 and TRBJ1-1; 7 positions agree with TRBD1. The V gene end was trimmed by 5 bases and the J gene end by 1 base; junction bases not matched to a gene: 1. This CDR3 has 13 residues. The CDR3 loop reads CASSRTGNTEAFF. CDR3 nucleotide sequence: TGTGCCAGCAGTCGGACAGGGAACACTGAAGCTTTCTTT.

The V gene is TRBV5-1, the J gene TRBJ1-2, with D perhaps matching TRBD1 (5 bases). The germline V gene encodes CDR1 SGHRS and CDR2 YFSETQ. Trimming took off 4 bases at V and 7 bases at J, with 20 bases between the two ends. This CDR3 has 15 residues. The CDR3 protein is CASSLQPTVGGGYTF. Written as DNA, the CDR3 is TGCGCCAGCAGCCTTCAACCGACAGTGGGAGGTGGCTACACCTTC.

The gene calls are TRBV27 and TRBJ1-6; the match to TRBD1 covers 8 bases. Germline V gives CDR1 MNHEY, CDR2 SMNVEV (reference sequence). Trimming cost V 5 bases and J 4 bases; bases outside gene matches: 16. CDR3 length: 19 residues. The CDR3 nucleotides read TGTGCCAGCAGTCCCCCCCCCACACAGGGGGTAGGTTATAATTCACCCCTCCACTTT. Its protein product is CASSPPPTQGVGYNSPLHF.